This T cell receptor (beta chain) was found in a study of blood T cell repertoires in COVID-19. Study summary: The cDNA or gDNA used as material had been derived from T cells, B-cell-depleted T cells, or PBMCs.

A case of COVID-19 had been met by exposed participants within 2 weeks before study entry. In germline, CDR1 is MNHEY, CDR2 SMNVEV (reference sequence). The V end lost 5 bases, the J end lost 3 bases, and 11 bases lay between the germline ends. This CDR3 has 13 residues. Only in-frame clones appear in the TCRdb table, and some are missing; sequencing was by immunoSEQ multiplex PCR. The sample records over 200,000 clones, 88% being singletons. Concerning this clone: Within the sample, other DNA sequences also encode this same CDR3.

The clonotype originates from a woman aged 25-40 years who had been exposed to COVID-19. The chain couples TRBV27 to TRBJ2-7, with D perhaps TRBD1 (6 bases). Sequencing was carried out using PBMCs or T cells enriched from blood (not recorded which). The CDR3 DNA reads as TGTGCCAGCAGTCTGGGCAGGGGCTACGAGCAGTACTTC. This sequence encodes CASSLGRGYEQYF.